This paragraph covers one T cell receptor (beta chain) sequence. This sample stems from a study of blood T cell repertoires in COVID-19. The CDR3 is 18 amino acids. The method was immunoSEQ multiplex PCR; TCRdb's version includes in-frame clones alone and lacks a portion of them. The repertoire holds 130,000 to 150,000 clones, with around 86% as singletons. This receptor was taken from a human donor in a cohort sampled during active COVID-19. Sequencing was performed on peripheral blood. The rearrangement joins TRBV21-1 to TRBJ2-7; the DNA was not compared with TRBD2, the D call given in the table. TRBV21-1 is classified as a pseudogene. CDR3 sequence: CASSKREGFLAGEYEQYF. The CDR3 DNA is TGTGCCAGCAGCAAAAGGGAAGGGTTCCTAGCGGGAGAATACGAGCAGTACTTC.